The clone carrying this T cell receptor beta chain turned up a few times. No antigen is known for it. The source of the sample is a study of T cells after yellow fever vaccination. Study as a whole: With SMART-Seq v4 Ultra Low Input, the fractions containing low cell numbers were prepared.

A 5'RACE template-switching step, the method used to make TCR cDNA, added a universal primer site and UMIs. TCRdb processed the 5' RACE reads anew with MiXCR; each CDR3 protein has one entry. Of hundreds of thousands of distinct CDR3 sequences listed, roughly 12% are singletons. Findings and caveats of the study: Clones from primary vaccination mostly reappeared after the booster (less than 98% CD4, approximately 86% CD8).

The TCR sequence derives from a man younger than 40 who received the YFV17D yellow fever vaccine. The specimen was PBMCs, collected on the day of the yellow fever booster vaccination.

CDR3 sequence reads: CASSSTLANEQFF. CDR3 coding DNA: TGTGCCAGCAGCTCAACACTAGCGAATGAGCAGTTCTTC. The rearrangement joins TRBV7-3 to TRBJ2-1, with TRBD2 matching over 7 bases. J lost 7 bases, V lost 4 bases, and 4 bases had no gene match. Germline V CDR1 and CDR2: SGHTA, FQGTGA. The CDR3 spans 13 residues.